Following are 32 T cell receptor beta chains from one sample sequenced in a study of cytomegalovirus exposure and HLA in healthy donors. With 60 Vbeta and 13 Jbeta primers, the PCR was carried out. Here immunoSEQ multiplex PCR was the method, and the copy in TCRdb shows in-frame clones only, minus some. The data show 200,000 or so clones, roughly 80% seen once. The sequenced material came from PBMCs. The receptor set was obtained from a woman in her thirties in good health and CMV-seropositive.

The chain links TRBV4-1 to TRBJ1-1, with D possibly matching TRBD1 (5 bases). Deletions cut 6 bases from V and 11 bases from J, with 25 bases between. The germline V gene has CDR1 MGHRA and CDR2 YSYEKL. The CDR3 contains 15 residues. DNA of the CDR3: TGCGCCAGCAGTTTCACCTCGCCAGGGCCGAGCGGGGCTTTCTTT. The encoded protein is CASSFTSPGPSGAFF.

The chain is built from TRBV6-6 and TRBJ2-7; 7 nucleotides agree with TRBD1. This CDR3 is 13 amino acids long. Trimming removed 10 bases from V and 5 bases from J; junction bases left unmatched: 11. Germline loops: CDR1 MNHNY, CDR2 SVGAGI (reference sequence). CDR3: CATTDRESHEQYF. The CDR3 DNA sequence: TGTGCCACCACAGACAGGGAAAGTCACGAGCAGTACTTC.

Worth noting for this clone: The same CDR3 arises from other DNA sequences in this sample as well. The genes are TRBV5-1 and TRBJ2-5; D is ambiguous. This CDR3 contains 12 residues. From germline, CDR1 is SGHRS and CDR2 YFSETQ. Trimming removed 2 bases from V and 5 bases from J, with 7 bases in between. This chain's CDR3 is CASSLPGETQYF. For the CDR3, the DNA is TGCGCCAGCAGCTTACCAGGCGAGACCCAGTACTTC.

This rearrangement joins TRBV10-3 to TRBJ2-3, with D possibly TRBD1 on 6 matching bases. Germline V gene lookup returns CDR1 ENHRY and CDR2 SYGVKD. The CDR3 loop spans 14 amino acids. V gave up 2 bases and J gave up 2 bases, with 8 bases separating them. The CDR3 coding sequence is TGTGCCATCAGTGAGAGACAGGACACAGATACGCAGTATTTT. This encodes CAISERQDTDTQYF.

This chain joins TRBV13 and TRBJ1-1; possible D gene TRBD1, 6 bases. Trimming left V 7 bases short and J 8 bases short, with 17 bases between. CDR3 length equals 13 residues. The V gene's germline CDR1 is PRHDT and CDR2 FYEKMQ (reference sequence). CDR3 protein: CASTSTGMREAFF. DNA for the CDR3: TGTGCCAGCACCAGTACAGGGATGAGAGAAGCTTTCTTT.

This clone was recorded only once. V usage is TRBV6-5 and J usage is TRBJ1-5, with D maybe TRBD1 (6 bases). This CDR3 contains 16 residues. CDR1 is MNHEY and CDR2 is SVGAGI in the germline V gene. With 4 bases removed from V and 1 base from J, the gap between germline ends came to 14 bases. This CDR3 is CASSSATGWSNQPQHF. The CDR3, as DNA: TGTGCCAGCAGTTCTGCTACAGGGTGGAGCAATCAGCCCCAGCATTTT.

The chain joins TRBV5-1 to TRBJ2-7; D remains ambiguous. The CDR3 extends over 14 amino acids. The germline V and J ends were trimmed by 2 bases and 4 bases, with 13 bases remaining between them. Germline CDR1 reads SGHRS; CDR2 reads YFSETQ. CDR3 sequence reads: CASSFGTFGYEQYF. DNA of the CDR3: TGCGCCAGCAGCTTCGGTACTTTCGGGTACGAGCAGTACTTC.

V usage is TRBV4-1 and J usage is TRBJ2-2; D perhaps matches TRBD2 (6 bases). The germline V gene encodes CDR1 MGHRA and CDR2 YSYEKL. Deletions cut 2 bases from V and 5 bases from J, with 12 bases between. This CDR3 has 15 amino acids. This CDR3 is CASSQLSGRTGELFF. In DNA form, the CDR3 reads TGCGCCAGCAGCCAACTGTCAGGGAGGACCGGGGAGCTGTTTTTT.

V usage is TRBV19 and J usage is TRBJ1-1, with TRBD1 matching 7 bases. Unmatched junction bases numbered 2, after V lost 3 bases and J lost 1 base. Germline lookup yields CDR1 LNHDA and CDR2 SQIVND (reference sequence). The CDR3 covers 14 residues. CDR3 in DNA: TGTGCCAGTAGTATCCGGGACAGGAACACTGAAGCTTTCTTT. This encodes CASSIRDRNTEAFF.

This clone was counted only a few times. The CDR3 nucleotides read TGTGCCAGCAGACCCCGGACAGGGTCCACTGAAGCTTTCTTT. Its protein product is CASRPRTGSTEAFF. The chain recombines TRBV6-1 with TRBJ1-1; 8 bases agree with TRBD1. CDR1 and CDR2 (germline): MNHNS, SASEGT. With 6 bases clipped from V and 4 bases from J, the junction kept 7 bases outside the gene matches. There are 14 residues in the CDR3.

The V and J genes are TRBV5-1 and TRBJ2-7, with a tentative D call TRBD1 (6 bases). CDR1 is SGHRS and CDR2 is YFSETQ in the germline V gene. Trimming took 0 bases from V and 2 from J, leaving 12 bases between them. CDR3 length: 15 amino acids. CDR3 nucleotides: TGCGCCAGCAGCTTGGGGCAGGGGATCACCTACGAGCAGTACTTC. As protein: CASSLGQGITYEQYF.

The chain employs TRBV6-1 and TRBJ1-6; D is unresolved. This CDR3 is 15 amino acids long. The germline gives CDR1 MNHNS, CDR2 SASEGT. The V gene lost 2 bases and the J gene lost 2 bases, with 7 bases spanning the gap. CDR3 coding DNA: TGTGCCAGCAGTGAAATGTCGGCCTATAATTCACCCCTCCACTTT. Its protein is CASSEMSAYNSPLHF.

The DNA for the CDR3 is TGCAGCGTTGAGAGGGCAATCACTGAAGCTTTCTTT. This encodes CSVERAITEAFF. V gene TRBV29-1 combines with J gene TRBJ1-1; D gene unclear. The germline V gene encodes CDR1 SQVTM and CDR2 ANQGSEA. V lost 3 bases to trimming and J lost 4 bases, with 9 bases between them. This CDR3 is built from 12 residues. The full variable domain, with the rest looked up from reference TRBV29-1 and TRBJ1-1, is SAVISQKPSRDICQRGTSLTIQCQVDSQVTMMFWYRQQPGQSLTLIATANQGSEATYESGFVIDKFPISRPNLTFSTLTVSNMSPEDSSIYLCSVERAITEAFFGQGTRLTVV.

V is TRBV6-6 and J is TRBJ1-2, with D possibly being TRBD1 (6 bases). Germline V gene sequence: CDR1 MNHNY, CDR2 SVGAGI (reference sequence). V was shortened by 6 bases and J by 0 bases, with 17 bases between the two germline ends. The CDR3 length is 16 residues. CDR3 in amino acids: CASRDRTLSANYGYTF. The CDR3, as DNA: TGTGCCAGCAGAGACAGGACCCTATCAGCTAACTATGGCTACACCTTC.

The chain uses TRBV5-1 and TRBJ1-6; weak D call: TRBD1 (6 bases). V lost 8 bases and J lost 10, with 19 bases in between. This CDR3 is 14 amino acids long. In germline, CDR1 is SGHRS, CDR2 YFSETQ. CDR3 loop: CARGPLGARSPLHF. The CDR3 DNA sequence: TGCGCCAGAGGGCCCTTGGGGGCGAGGTCACCCCTCCACTTT.

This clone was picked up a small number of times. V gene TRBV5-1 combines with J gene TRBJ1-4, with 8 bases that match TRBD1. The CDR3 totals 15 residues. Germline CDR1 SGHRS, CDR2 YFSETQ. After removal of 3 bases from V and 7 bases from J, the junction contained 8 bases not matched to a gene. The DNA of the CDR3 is TGCGCCAGCAGCTCGCGGACAGGGTTATTTGAAAAACTGTTTTTT. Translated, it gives CASSSRTGLFEKLFF.

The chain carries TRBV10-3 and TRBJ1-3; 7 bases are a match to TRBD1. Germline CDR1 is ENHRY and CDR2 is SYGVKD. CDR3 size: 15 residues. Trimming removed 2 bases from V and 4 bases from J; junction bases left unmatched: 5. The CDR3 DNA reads TGTGCCATCAGTGAGCCCCAGGGGGAAGGAAACACCATATATTTT. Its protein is CAISEPQGEGNTIYF.

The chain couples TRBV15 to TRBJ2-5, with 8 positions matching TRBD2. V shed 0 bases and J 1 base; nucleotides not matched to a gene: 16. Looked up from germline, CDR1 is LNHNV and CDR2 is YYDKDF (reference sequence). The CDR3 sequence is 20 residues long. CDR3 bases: TGTGCCACCAGCAGAGATCTAACTGGCCTGACTAGCGCGTTCCAAGAGACCCAGTACTTC. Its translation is CATSRDLTGLTSAFQETQYF.

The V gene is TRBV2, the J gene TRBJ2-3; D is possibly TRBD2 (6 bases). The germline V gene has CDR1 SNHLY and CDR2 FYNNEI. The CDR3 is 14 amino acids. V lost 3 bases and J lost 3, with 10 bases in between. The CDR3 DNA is TGTGCCAGCAGTGAGCGGGAAGTGACAGATACGCAGTATTTT. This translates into CASSEREVTDTQYF. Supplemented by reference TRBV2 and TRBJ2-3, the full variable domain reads EPEVTQTPSHQVTQMGQEVILRCVPISNHLYFYWYRQILGQKVEFLVSFYNNEISEKSEIFDDQFSVERPDGSNFTLKIRSTKLEDSAMYFCASSEREVTDTQYFGPGTRLTVL.

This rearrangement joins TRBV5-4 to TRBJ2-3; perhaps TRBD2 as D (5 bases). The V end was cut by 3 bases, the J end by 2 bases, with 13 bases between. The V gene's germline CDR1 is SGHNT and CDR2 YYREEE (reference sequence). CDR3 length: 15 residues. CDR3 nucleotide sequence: TGTGCCAGCAGCTCTGGACTTTCAAACACAGATACGCAGTATTTT. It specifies CASSSGLSNTDTQYF.

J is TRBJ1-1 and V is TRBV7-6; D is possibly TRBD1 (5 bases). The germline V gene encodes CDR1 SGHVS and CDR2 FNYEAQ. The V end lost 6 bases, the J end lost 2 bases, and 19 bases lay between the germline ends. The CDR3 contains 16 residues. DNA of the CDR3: TGTGCCAGCAGTCTAGTAGCGGGGGGAGGCAACACTGAAGCTTTCTTT. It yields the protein CASSLVAGGGNTEAFF.

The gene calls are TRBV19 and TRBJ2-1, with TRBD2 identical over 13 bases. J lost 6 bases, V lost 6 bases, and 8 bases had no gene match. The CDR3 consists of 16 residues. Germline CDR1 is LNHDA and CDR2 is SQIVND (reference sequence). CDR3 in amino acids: CASRRLAGGIGNEQFF. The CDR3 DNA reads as TGTGCCAGTAGAAGACTAGCGGGAGGAATAGGCAATGAGCAGTTCTTC. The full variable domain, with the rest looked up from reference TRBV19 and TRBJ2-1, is DGGITQSPKYLFRKEGQNVTLSCEQNLNHDAMYWYRQDPGQGLRLIYYSQIVNDFQKGDIAEGYSVSREKKESFPLTVTSAQKNPTAFYLCASRRLAGGIGNEQFFGPGTRLTVL.

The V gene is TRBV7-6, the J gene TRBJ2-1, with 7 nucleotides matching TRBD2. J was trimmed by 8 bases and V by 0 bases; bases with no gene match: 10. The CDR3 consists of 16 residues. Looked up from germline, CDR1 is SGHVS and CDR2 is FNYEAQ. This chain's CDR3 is CASSLAPGEGRYEQFF. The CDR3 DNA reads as TGTGCCAGCAGCTTAGCGCCGGGGGAGGGCCGATATGAGCAGTTCTTC. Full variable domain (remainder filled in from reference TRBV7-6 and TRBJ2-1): GAGVSQSPRYKVTKRGQDVALRCDPISGHVSLYWYRQALGQGPEFLTYFNYEAQQDKSGLPNDRFSAERPEGSISTLTIQRTEQRDSAMYRCASSLAPGEGRYEQFFGPGTRLTVL.

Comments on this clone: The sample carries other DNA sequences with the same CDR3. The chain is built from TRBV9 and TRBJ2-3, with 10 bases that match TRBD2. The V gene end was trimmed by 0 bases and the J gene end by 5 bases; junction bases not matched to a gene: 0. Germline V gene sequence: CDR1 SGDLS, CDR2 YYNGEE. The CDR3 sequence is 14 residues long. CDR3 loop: CASSVGLAGDTQYF. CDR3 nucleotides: TGTGCCAGCAGCGTAGGACTAGCGGGAGATACGCAGTATTTT.

Here the CDR3 DNA reads TGCGCCAGCAGCTTCACCGACAGGGGTTTTCCCACTGAAGCTTTCTTT. Translating gives CASSFTDRGFPTEAFF. This rearrangement joins TRBV5-1 to TRBJ1-1, with TRBD1 matching over 8 bases. V lost 2 bases and J lost 4; bases outside the gene matches: 10. CDR1 and CDR2 (germline): SGHRS, YFSETQ. The CDR3 is made up of 16 amino acids.

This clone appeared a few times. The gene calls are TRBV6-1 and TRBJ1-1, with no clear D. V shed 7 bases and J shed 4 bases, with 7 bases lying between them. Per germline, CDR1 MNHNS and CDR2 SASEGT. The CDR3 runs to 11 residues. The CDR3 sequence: CASTRPTEAFF. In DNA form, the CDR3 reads TGTGCCAGCACCAGGCCCACTGAAGCTTTCTTT.

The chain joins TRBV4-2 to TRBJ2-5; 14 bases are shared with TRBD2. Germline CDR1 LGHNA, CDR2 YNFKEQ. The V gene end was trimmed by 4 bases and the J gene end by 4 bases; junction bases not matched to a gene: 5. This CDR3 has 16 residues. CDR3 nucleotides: TGTGCCAGCAGCCCGGGACTAGCGGGGGCCGCAGAGACCCAGTACTTC. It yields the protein CASSPGLAGAAETQYF.

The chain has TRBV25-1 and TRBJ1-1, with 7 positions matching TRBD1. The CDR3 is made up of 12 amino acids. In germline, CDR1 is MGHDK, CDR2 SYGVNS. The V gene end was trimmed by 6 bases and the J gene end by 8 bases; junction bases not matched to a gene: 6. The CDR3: CASSLGDREAFF. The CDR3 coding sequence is TGTGCCAGCAGCTTAGGGGACAGAGAAGCTTTCTTT.

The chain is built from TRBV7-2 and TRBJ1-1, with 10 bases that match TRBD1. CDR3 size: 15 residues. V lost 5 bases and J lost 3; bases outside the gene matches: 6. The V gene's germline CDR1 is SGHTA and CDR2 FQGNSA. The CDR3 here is CASSPDRGRDTEAFF. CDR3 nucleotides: TGTGCCAGCAGCCCCGACAGGGGGCGCGACACTGAAGCTTTCTTT.

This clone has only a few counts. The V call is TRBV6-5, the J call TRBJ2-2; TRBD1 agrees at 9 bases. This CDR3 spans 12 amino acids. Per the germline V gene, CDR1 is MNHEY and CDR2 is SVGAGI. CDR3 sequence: CEGQGGTGELFF. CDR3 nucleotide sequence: TGTGAGGGACAGGGAGGGACCGGGGAGCTGTTTTTT.

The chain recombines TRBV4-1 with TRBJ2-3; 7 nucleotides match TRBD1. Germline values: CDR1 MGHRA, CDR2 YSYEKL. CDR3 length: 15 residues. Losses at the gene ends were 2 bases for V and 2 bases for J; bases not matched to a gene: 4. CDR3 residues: CASSQRDRNTDTQYF. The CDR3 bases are TGCGCCAGCAGCCAAAGGGACAGAAACACAGATACGCAGTATTTT.

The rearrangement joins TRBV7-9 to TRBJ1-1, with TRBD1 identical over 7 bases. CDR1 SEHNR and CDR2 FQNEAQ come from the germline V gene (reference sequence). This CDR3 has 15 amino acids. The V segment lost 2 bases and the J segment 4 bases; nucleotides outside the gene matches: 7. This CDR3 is CASSLRQGRPTEAFF. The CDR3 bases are TGTGCCAGCAGCTTACGACAGGGCCGACCCACTGAAGCTTTCTTT.